This T cell receptor (beta chain) originates from a study of early T cells in non-severe SARS-CoV-2 infection. This clonotype appeared many times. TCRdb analysed the 5' RACE reads with MiXCR anew, one entry per CDR3 protein. The repertoire has around 50,000 distinct CDR3 sequences, 10% to 15% of them found once; the top ten carry 2.9%. V lost 0 bases, J lost 7 bases, and 12 bases lay in between. Germline V CDR1 and CDR2: LGHDT, YNNKEL (reference sequence). This CDR3 region has 14 residues. This chain uses TRBV3-1 with TRBJ1-1, with a tentative D call TRBD1 (6 bases). The clonotype comes from an adult who was a healthcare worker with PCR-confirmed SARS-CoV-2 infection or an uninfected control (not recorded which). Source material: whole blood. The CDR3 sequence: CASSQESQGIEAFF. CDR3 bases: TGTGCCAGCAGCCAAGAAAGCCAGGGGATTGAAGCTTTCTTT.